This T cell receptor (beta chain) was identified in a study of blood T cell repertoires in COVID-19. V was cut by 2 bases and J by 5 bases, with 21 bases left in between. Germline V CDR1 and CDR2: MNHEY, SMNVEV (reference sequence). This CDR3 comprises 18 residues. Sequencing used immunoSEQ multiplex PCR; TCRdb keeps in-frame clones, though not all of them. This sample carries roughly 160,000 clones, roughly 86% of them seen once, and the ten largest clones take 0.58%. Sequenced input: peripheral blood. The chain is built from TRBV27 and TRBJ2-2; D may be TRBD1 (7 bases). This clonotype was sampled from a man aged 55-75 years with COVID-19, enrolled during active disease. Here the CDR3 reads CASSLTRMRQGGTGELFF. CDR3 DNA: TGTGCCAGCAGTTTAACCCGGATGAGGCAGGGGGGTACCGGGGAGCTGTTTTTT.